What follows are 31 T cell receptor beta chains derived from one specimen sequenced in a study of identical twins. TCRdb independently ran MiXCR on the 5' RACE reads; one entry per CDR3 protein. The sample shows a few hundred thousand distinct CDR3 sequences, roughly 10% of them seen only once. Input material: naive T cells sorted from blood. Receptors were obtained from a woman aged 45-65 years in good health.

There are many counts of this clonotype. V gene TRBV5-1 combines with J gene TRBJ1-1; 9 bases map to TRBD1. CDR3 length equals 14 residues. CDR1 is SGHRS and CDR2 is YFSETQ in the germline V gene. After removal of 4 bases from V and 5 bases from J, the junction contained 6 bases not matched to a gene. The CDR3 loop is CASSQGQGRTEAFF. Written as DNA, the CDR3 is TGCGCCAGCAGCCAGGGACAGGGTAGGACTGAAGCTTTCTTT.

The rearrangement joins TRBV29-1 to TRBJ2-2, with a tentative D call TRBD1 (6 bases). This CDR3 spans 13 amino acids. Germline loops: CDR1 SQVTM, CDR2 ANQGSEA. The ends were cut back, 7 bases at V and 2 bases at J, with 11 bases in the middle. For the CDR3, the DNA is TGCAGCGGGGGACAAACCAACACCGGGGAGCTGTTTTTT. Translation: CSGGQTNTGELFF.

The sample holds a few counts of this clonotype. The V gene is TRBV24-1, the J gene TRBJ2-5; no reliable D call. CDR1 is KGHDR and CDR2 is SFDVKD in the germline V gene. The CDR3 has 14 amino acids. V was trimmed by 2 bases and J by 2 bases, leaving 8 bases between them. The CDR3 sequence: CATSDSGPQETQYF. The CDR3 DNA sequence: TGTGCCACCAGTGATTCTGGACCGCAAGAGACCCAGTACTTC.

This clonotype came up a few times. J is TRBJ2-1 and V is TRBV5-5; 9 nucleotides agree with TRBD2. Germline trimming cut 0 bases from V and 8 bases from J; bases unmatched to any gene: 12. CDR1 is SGHKS and CDR2 is YYEKEE in the germline V gene (reference sequence). This CDR3 contains 17 residues. The CDR3: CASSLAFSGSPIDEQFF. The CDR3 region has the DNA TGTGCCAGCAGCTTGGCATTTAGCGGGAGCCCCATTGATGAGCAGTTCTTC. Supplemented by reference TRBV5-5 and TRBJ2-1, the full variable domain reads DAGVTQSPTHLIKTRGQQVTLRCSPISGHKSVSWYQQVLGQGPQFIFQYYEKEERGRGNFPDRFSARQFPNYSSELNVNALLLGDSALYLCASSLAFSGSPIDEQFFGPGTRLTVL.

This clonotype appeared a few times. The CDR3 region has the DNA TGTGCCAGCAGCCCCCCAGCGGGAGGGCAAGAGACCCAGTACTTC. Residues: CASSPPAGGQETQYF. V usage is TRBV7-8 and J usage is TRBJ2-5, with 10 bases fitting TRBD2. This CDR3 is 15 amino acids long. The V and J ends lost 5 bases and 2 bases, in that order; junction bases with no gene match: 5. Germline CDR1 reads SGHVS; CDR2 reads FQNEAQ.

This rearrangement joins TRBV10-3 to TRBJ1-5; 8 bases line up with TRBD1. This CDR3 has 17 amino acids. Looked up from germline, CDR1 is ENHRY and CDR2 is SYGVKD. V lost 6 bases to trimming and J lost 6 bases; unmatched junction nucleotides: 16. The CDR3 bases are TGTGCCATCAGCGCGACAGGGGATGGGGGGCCAATTCAGCCCCAGCATTTT. Protein sequence: CAISATGDGGPIQPQHF.

The rearrangement joins TRBV6-2 or TRBV6-3 to TRBJ2-1, with 8 bases lining up with TRBD2. The CDR3 has 15 residues. V lost 5 bases and J lost 8; bases outside the gene matches: 11. CDR1 is MNHEY, CDR2 SVGEGT, per germline. CDR3 region: CASSPSGSWLDEQFF. In DNA, the CDR3 is TGTGCCAGCAGTCCCAGCGGGAGTTGGTTGGATGAGCAGTTCTTC.

J is TRBJ2-1 and V is TRBV5-1, with 8 bases fitting TRBD1. Germline-derived CDR1 and CDR2 are SGHRS and YFSETQ. V was pared by 4 bases and J by 2 bases, with 8 bases of the junction left unmatched. The CDR3 has 16 amino acids. CDR3 DNA sequence: TGCGCCAGCAGCCCCAGGGGGCGCGCGCCCTACAATGAGCAGTTCTTC. This translates into CASSPRGRAPYNEQFF. The full variable domain, in which reference TRBV5-1 and TRBJ2-1 provide the parts outside the CDR3, is KAGVTQTPRYLIKTRGQQVTLSCSPISGHRSVSWYQQTPGQGLQFLFEYFSETQRNKGNFPGRFSGRQFSNSRSEMNVSTLELGDSALYLCASSPRGRAPYNEQFFGPGTRLTVL.

This clonotype was counted a few times. The chain employs TRBV20-1 and TRBJ2-7, with TRBD2 identical over 11 bases. The germline gives CDR1 DFQATT, CDR2 SNEGSKA (reference sequence). This CDR3 spans 13 amino acids. J lost 6 bases, V lost 3 bases, and 4 bases had no gene match. The DNA of the CDR3 is TGCAGTGCTAGCGGGACTAGCGGTCTCGAGCAGTACGTC. It is translated as CSASGTSGLEQYV.

V is TRBV21-1 and J is TRBJ2-1; TRBD2 was called by the table and not checked on the DNA. TRBV21-1 is assigned pseudogene status. This CDR3 is 16 amino acids long. CDR3 DNA: TGTGCCAGCAGCCCCCCCCCGGGAGACTTCGACAATGAGCAGTTCTTC. Its translation is CASSPPPGDFDNEQFF.

The V gene is TRBV5-6, the J gene TRBJ2-5; D gene ambiguous. CDR1 and CDR2 from the germline V gene are SGHDT and YYEEEE. CDR3 length: 13 amino acids. With 2 bases removed from V and 5 bases from J, the gap between germline ends came to 10 bases. The CDR3 bases are TGTGCCAGCAGCTTCCGACCCACGGAGACCCAGTACTTC. Translated, it gives CASSFRPTETQYF.

The CDR3 loop reads CASSTGGAGYEQYV. The CDR3, as DNA: TGTGCCAGCAGCACCGGGGGGGCCGGCTACGAGCAGTACGTC. The chain has TRBV11-2 and TRBJ2-7; 8 nucleotides agree with TRBD2. Germline V gene data show CDR1 as SGHAT and CDR2 as FQNNGV. This CDR3 comprises 14 residues. V lost 5 bases, J lost 3 bases, and 6 bases stayed unmatched.

The rearrangement joins TRBV2 to TRBJ2-1; D gene unclear. Germline lookup yields CDR1 SNHLY and CDR2 FYNNEI. The CDR3 consists of 15 residues. With 4 bases removed from V and 4 bases from J, the gap between germline ends came to 14 bases. The DNA of the CDR3 is TGTGCCAGCAGTGGAGGTCCTCATGGGTACAATGAGCAGTTCTTC. Its protein product is CASSGGPHGYNEQFF. Using reference TRBV2 and TRBJ2-1 for the parts outside the CDR3, the full variable domain is EPEVTQTPSHQVTQMGQEVILRCVPISNHLYFYWYRQILGQKVEFLVSFYNNEISEKSEIFDDQFSVERPDGSNFTLKIRSTKLEDSAMYFCASSGGPHGYNEQFFGPGTRLTVL.

The rearrangement joins TRBV19 to TRBJ1-1; 9 bases are shared with TRBD1. The CDR3 loop spans 15 amino acids. The trim removed 6 bases at V and 6 bases at J, leaving 11 bases unmatched. The germline CDR1 and CDR2 sequences are LNHDA and SQIVND (reference sequence). CDR3 residues: CASSPSGTGTAEAFF. The CDR3, as DNA: TGTGCCAGTAGCCCATCGGGGACAGGGACTGCTGAAGCTTTCTTT.

This clonotype has only a few counts. The chain employs TRBV12-3 or TRBV12-4 and TRBJ2-3; TRBD2 agrees at 8 bases. Trimming removed 2 bases from V and 1 base from J; junction bases left unmatched: 5. This CDR3 region has 16 residues. Here the CDR3 DNA reads TGTGCCAGCAGTTTATATACTAGCGGAGGCACAGATACGCAGTATTTT. Translating it yields CASSLYTSGGTDTQYF.

The table lists this clonotype with a few counts. The rearrangement joins TRBV11-3 to TRBJ2-3; D is unresolved. This CDR3 has 12 amino acids. CDR1 SGHNT and CDR2 YENEEA come from the germline V gene. The V and J ends lost 1 base and 8 bases respectively, with 7 bases between them. CDR3 sequence: CASSLGPGTQYF. The CDR3 DNA is TGTGCCAGCAGCTTAGGGCCTGGTACGCAGTATTTT. The whole variable domain, remainder taken from reference TRBV11-3 and TRBJ2-3, is EAGVVQSPRYKIIEKKQPVAFWCNPISGHNTLYWYLQNLGQGPELLIRYENEEAVDDSQLPKDRFSAERLKGVDSTLKIQPAELGDSAVYLCASSLGPGTQYFGPGTRLTVL.

With respect to this clonotype: A read error is likely, as this CDR3 ends without the conserved phenylalanine or tryptophan. V usage is TRBV6-2 or TRBV6-3 and J usage is TRBJ1-2, with D perhaps TRBD1 (5 bases). The CDR3 consists of 13 residues. The germline V and J ends were trimmed by 2 bases and 7 bases, with 11 bases remaining between them. The germline CDR1 and CDR2 sequences are MNHEY and SVGEGT. The CDR3 DNA follows: TGTGCCAGCAGTTACGAGGGGCCAGGTGGCTACACCTCC. Amino acids: CASSYEGPGGYTS.

This clonotype came up a few times. This chain links TRBV12-3 or TRBV12-4 with TRBJ2-5; TRBD1 might be the D (6 bases). The CDR3 runs 14 residues. V lost 3 bases to trimming and J lost 5 bases, with 13 bases between them. The CDR3 coding sequence is TGTGCCAGCAGTTTTGGGGGCCCTAGGGAGACCCAGTACTTC. It is translated as CASSFGGPRETQYF.

CDR3 coding DNA: TGCAGTACAGTGAACTACAATGAGCAGTTCTTC. Translating gives CSTVNYNEQFF. V and J are TRBV20-1 and TRBJ2-1; D unresolved. The V gene lost 8 bases and the J gene lost 3 bases, with 8 bases spanning the gap. Germline V gene lookup returns CDR1 DFQATT and CDR2 SNEGSKA (reference sequence). This CDR3 has 11 residues.

This clonotype has just one count. This rearrangement joins TRBV5-6 to TRBJ2-5; no definite D call. The CDR3 is made up of 14 amino acids. Germline V gene lookup returns CDR1 SGHDT and CDR2 YYEEEE. Trimming removed 0 bases from V and 3 bases from J, with 9 bases in between. This CDR3 is CASSLVSGKETQYF. The CDR3 region has the DNA TGTGCCAGCAGCTTGGTCTCAGGAAAAGAGACCCAGTACTTC.

This clonotype was observed at least ten times. The V gene is TRBV10-3, the J gene TRBJ1-5; 7 positions match TRBD1. CDR1 and CDR2 (germline): ENHRY, SYGVKD. CDR3 length equals 14 residues. J was trimmed by 0 bases and V by 6 bases; bases with no gene match: 2. This CDR3 reads CAISQGDSNQPQHF. The CDR3 bases are TGTGCCATCAGCCAGGGGGATAGCAATCAGCCCCAGCATTTT.

This clonotype was counted only a few times. The chain recombines TRBV6-5 with TRBJ2-2; D is uncertain. The CDR3 is 16 amino acids. Looked up from germline, CDR1 is MNHEY and CDR2 is SVGAGI. V gave up 0 bases and J gave up 1 base, with 9 bases separating them. The CDR3 loop reads CASSYSKVKNTGELFF. CDR3 coding DNA: TGTGCCAGCAGTTACTCGAAAGTGAAGAACACCGGGGAGCTGTTTTTT.

A few counts support this clonotype. The chain recombines TRBV20-1 with TRBJ2-5; 8 bases fit TRBD2. Trimming at V came to 3 bases and at J to 6 bases, leaving 9 bases not matched to a gene. The CDR3 consists of 14 residues. Germline V gene data show CDR1 as DFQATT and CDR2 as SNEGSKA (reference sequence). Here the CDR3 reads CSASAAGDLKTQYF. The CDR3 DNA follows: TGCAGTGCTAGTGCAGCGGGAGACTTAAAGACCCAGTACTTC.

This clonotype was found a few times. The rearrangement links TRBV3-1 to TRBJ2-5, with 13 bases fitting TRBD2. V lost 0 bases to trimming and J lost 5 bases; unmatched junction nucleotides: 6. Per germline, CDR1 LGHDT and CDR2 YNNKEL (reference sequence). This CDR3 spans 17 amino acids. The CDR3 loop reads CASSQEGGLAGSETQYF. The DNA for the CDR3 is TGTGCCAGCAGCCAAGAAGGGGGACTAGCGGGATCGGAGACCCAGTACTTC.

This clonotype has a count of ten or more. The chain recombines TRBV20-1 with TRBJ2-1, with a weak D call TRBD1 (7 bases). V was shortened by 0 bases and J by 7 bases, with 16 bases between the two germline ends. The CDR3 runs 15 residues. Germline V gene lookup returns CDR1 DFQATT and CDR2 SNEGSKA (reference sequence). Written as DNA, the CDR3 is TGCAGTGCTAGAGACCTGGCGACAGGGAGGAATGAGCAGTTCTTC. Translated: CSARDLATGRNEQFF.

This clonotype was observed a few times. The chain joins TRBV10-2 to TRBJ2-2, with 7 positions matching TRBD1. Germline V CDR1 and CDR2: WSHSY, SAAADI. The CDR3 loop spans 15 amino acids. After removal of 0 bases from V and 3 bases from J, the junction contained 1 base not matched to a gene. CDR3 bases: TGCGCCAGCAGTGAGTCGGGACAGTACACCGGGGAGCTGTTTTTT. Its translation: CASSESGQYTGELFF.

This clonotype was seen repeatedly, ten times or more. The rearrangement links TRBV6-5 to TRBJ2-1; D is uncertain. CDR1 is MNHEY and CDR2 is SVGAGI in the germline V gene. The CDR3 runs 13 residues. The V end lost 3 bases, the J end lost 2 bases, and 5 bases lay between the germline ends. CDR3 loop: CASSYGPYNEQFF. CDR3 sequence (DNA): TGTGCCAGCAGTTATGGGCCCTACAATGAGCAGTTCTTC.

This chain joins TRBV27 and TRBJ2-7, with no clear D. The CDR3 has 13 amino acids. V lost 5 bases and J 7 bases, leaving 15 bases between the germline ends. Germline CDR1 MNHEY, CDR2 SMNVEV (reference sequence). The CDR3 loop reads CASSPASVGEQYF. The CDR3 DNA reads TGTGCCAGCAGTCCCGCATCGGTCGGAGAGCAGTACTTC.

This chain connects TRBV12-3 or TRBV12-4 to TRBJ2-2, with 7 bases identical to TRBD1. Germline trimming cut 5 bases from V and 4 bases from J; bases unmatched to any gene: 4. The CDR3 runs to 14 residues. The CDR3 protein is CASSPTGLTGELFF. DNA of the CDR3: TGTGCCAGCAGTCCGACAGGGCTCACCGGGGAGCTGTTTTTT.

The rearrangement links TRBV5-8 to TRBJ2-3; TRBD1 might be the D (6 bases). The CDR3 contains 17 residues. V lost 4 bases and J 1 base, leaving 19 bases between the germline ends. Germline CDR1 SGHTS, CDR2 YDEGEE. The CDR3 DNA follows: TGTGCCAGCAGCCATGGACAGCGCACCCGTCGCACAGATACGCAGTATTTT. This encodes CASSHGQRTRRTDTQYF.

This clonotype was counted at least ten times. V usage is TRBV5-1 and J usage is TRBJ1-1; no clear D gene. Per the germline V gene, CDR1 is SGHRS and CDR2 is YFSETQ. Trimming removed 1 base at V and 0 bases at J, with 7 bases between. This CDR3 spans 14 amino acids. The CDR3 loop reads CASSLRSMNTEAFF. CDR3 nucleotide sequence: TGCGCCAGCAGCTTGCGGAGCATGAACACTGAAGCTTTCTTT.